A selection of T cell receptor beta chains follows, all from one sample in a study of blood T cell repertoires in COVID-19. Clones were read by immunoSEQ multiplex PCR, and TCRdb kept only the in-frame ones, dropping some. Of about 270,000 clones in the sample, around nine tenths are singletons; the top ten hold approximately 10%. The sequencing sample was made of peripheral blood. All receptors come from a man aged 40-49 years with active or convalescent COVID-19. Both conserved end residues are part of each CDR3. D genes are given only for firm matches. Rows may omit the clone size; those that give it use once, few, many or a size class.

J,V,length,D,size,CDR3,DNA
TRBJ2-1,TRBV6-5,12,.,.,CASESEGNEQFF,TGTGCCAGCGAGTCTGAGGGCAATGAGCAGTTCTTC
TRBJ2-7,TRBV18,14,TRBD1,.,CASSPRKGGGEQYF,TGTGCCAGCTCACCAAGGAAAGGGGGCGGGGAGCAGTACTTC
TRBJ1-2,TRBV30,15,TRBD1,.,CAWSPAGGYNGGYTF,TGTGCCTGGAGCCCGGCAGGGGGATATAATGGAGGCTACACCTTC
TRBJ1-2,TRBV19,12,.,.,CASTNMGAGYTF,TGTGCCAGTACCAACATGGGCGCTGGCTACACCTTC
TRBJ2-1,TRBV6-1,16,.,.,CASSDGGQRTYNEQFF,TGTGCCAGCAGTGACGGGGGGCAGAGGACGTACAATGAGCAGTTCTTC
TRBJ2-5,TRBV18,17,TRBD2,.,CASSPRIPSGRDETQYF,TGTGCCAGCTCACCACGAATACCTAGCGGGAGGGACGAGACCCAGTACTTC
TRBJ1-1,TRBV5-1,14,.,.,CASSFPGGNTEAFF,TGCGCCAGCAGCTTCCCCGGGGGTAACACTGAAGCTTTCTTT
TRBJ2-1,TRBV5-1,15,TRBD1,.,CASSPGTGKLNEQFF,TGCGCCAGCAGCCCCGGGACAGGGAAACTCAATGAGCAGTTCTTC
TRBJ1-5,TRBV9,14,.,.,CASSPGVSNQPQHF,TGTGCCAGCAGCCCAGGGGTCAGCAATCAGCCCCAGCATTTT
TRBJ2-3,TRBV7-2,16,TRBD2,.,CASSTGTSGLHDTQYF,TGTGCCAGCAGCACCGGGACTAGCGGCCTTCACGATACGCAGTATTTT
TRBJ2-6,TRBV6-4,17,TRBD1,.,CASSLHSGTAGANVLTF,TGTGCCAGCAGTCTTCATTCCGGGACAGCTGGGGCCAACGTCCTGACTTTC
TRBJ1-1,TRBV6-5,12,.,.,CASRLDSSVAFF,TGTGCCAGCAGGCTAGACAGTTCAGTAGCTTTCTTT
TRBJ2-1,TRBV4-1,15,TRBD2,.,CASSPLKRGDGEQFF,TGCGCCAGCAGCCCCCTCAAGCGGGGGGATGGTGAGCAGTTCTTC
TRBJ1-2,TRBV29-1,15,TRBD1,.,CSVETAGTGIYGYTF,TGCAGCGTTGAAACCGCCGGGACAGGGATATATGGCTACACCTTC
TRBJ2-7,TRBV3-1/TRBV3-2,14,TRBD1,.,CASSHPGQGGEQYF,TGTGCCAGCAGCCACCCGGGACAGGGTGGCGAGCAGTACTTC
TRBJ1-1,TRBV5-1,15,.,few,CASSPWGEGNTEAFF,TGCGCCAGCAGCCCCTGGGGGGAGGGGAACACTGAAGCTTTCTTT
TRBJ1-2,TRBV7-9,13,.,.,CASAGEALGGYTF,TGTGCCAGCGCCGGGGAGGCCCTGGGTGGCTACACCTTC
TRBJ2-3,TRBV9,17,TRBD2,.,CASGNQRGGPSADTQYF,TGTGCCAGCGGTAACCAGCGGGGGGGCCCCAGCGCAGATACGCAGTATTTT
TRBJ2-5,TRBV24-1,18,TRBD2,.,CATSDLRTPPREGLTQYF,TGTGCCACCAGTGATTTGCGTACCCCGCCCCGGGAGGGGTTGACCCAGTACTTC
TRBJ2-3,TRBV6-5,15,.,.,CASSYGPGSKDTQYF,TGTGCCAGCAGTTACGGTCCGGGGTCGAAAGATACGCAGTATTTT
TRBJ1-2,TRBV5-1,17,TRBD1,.,CASSLAIQGGPRSGYTF,TGCGCCAGCAGCTTGGCAATTCAGGGGGGCCCGAGGAGTGGCTACACCTTC
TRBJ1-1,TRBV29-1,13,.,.,CSVDGADGTEAFF,TGCAGCGTTGATGGGGCTGATGGGACTGAAGCTTTCTTT
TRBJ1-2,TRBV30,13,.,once,CAWSVLEGYGYTF,TGTGCCTGGAGTGTACTAGAGGGCTATGGCTACACCTTC
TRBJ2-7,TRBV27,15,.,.,CASSPAGDMFYEQYF,TGTGCCAGCAGCCCCGCTGGGGACATGTTCTACGAGCAGTACTTC
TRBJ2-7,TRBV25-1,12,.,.,CASSEDTYEQYF,TGTGCCAGCAGTGAAGACACCTACGAGCAGTACTTC
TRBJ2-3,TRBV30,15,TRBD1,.,CAWSPYGTGPDTQYF,TGTGCCTGGAGCCCCTACGGGACAGGGCCAGATACGCAGTATTTT
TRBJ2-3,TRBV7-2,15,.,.,CASSRRAEATDTQYF,TGTGCCAGCAGCCGGCGGGCGGAAGCGACGGATACGCAGTATTTT
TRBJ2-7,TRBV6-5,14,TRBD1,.,CASSYPGQGYEQYF,TGTGCCAGCAGTTACCCGGGACAGGGCTACGAGCAGTACTTC